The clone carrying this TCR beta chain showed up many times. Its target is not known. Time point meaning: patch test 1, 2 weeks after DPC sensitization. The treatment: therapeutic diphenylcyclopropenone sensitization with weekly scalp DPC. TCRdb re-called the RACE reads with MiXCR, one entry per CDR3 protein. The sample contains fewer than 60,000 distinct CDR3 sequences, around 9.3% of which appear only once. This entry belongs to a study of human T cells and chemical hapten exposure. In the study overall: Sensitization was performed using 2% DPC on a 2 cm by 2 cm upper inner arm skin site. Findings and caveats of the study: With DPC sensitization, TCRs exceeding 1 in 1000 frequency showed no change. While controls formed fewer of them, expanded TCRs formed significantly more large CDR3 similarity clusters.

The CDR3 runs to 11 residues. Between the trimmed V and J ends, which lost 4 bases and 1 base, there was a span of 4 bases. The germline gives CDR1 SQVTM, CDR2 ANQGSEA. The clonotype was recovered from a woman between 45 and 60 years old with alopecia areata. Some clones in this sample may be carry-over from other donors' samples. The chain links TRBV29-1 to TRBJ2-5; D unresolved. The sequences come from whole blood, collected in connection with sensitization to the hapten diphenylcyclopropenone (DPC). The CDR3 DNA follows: TGCAGCGTTGGAACCCAAGAGACCCAGTACTTC. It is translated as CSVGTQETQYF. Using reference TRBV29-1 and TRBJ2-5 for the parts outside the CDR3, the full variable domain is SAVISQKPSRDICQRGTSLTIQCQVDSQVTMMFWYRQQPGQSLTLIATANQGSEATYESGFVIDKFPISRPNLTFSTLTVSNMSPEDSSIYLCSVGTQETQYFGPGTRLLVL.